The rows below give T cell receptor beta chains drawn from one sample of a study of OX40 agonist ivuxolimab in advanced cancers. Generated by immunoSEQ multiplex PCR, the TCRdb table keeps only in-frame clones and is missing some. The sample contains roughly 100,000 clones, about 96% of which appear only once. Here the sequenced sample was CD4+ or CD8+ T cells sorted from blood, taken in a trial of the OX40 agonist ivuxolimab. The receptor source for this set is an adult with an advanced solid tumor such as melanoma, head and neck, liver or kidney cancer. CDR3s include the opening cysteine and the closing phenylalanine or tryptophan. Fields, in order: V gene, clone size, J gene, D gene, CDR3 DNA, CDR3 protein. D genes are given only for firm matches. The listing skips clone size in some rows; elsewhere it reads once, few, many or a size class.

TRBV7-9	.	TRBJ2-3	TRBD2	TGTGCCAGCAGCTGGGGACTAGCGGGGGTTCCCGCAGATACGCAGTATTTT	CASSWGLAGVPADTQYF
TRBV7-6	.	TRBJ2-7	.	TGTGCCAGCAGCCACCAGGGCTACGAGCAGTACTTC	CASSHQGYEQYF
TRBV29-1	.	TRBJ1-6	TRBD1	TGCAGCTTCCGACAGGGGGAAGGTTCACCCCTCCACTTT	CSFRQGEGSPLHF
TRBV7-9	.	TRBJ1-2	.	TGTGCCAGCAGCTCCAGTGCCAGGGATCGCTATGGCTACACCTTC	CASSSSARDRYGYTF
TRBV4-2	.	TRBJ1-2	.	TGTGCCAGCAGCCCGTCCATTGGGGGGCCCTCATCTAACTATGGCTACACCTTC	CASSPSIGGPSSNYGYTF
TRBV6-5	.	TRBJ1-5	TRBD1	TGTGCCAGCAGACTATCCGGGACAGGGAATCAGCCCCAGCATTTT	CASRLSGTGNQPQHF
TRBV7-9	.	TRBJ2-5	.	TGTGCCAGCAGCTTAGTTCCCAGTGAAGAGACCCAGTACTTC	CASSLVPSEETQYF
TRBV5-1	.	TRBJ2-5	.	TGCGCCAGCAGTCTGACCGGGGTGGGGGAGACCCAGTACTTC	CASSLTGVGETQYF
TRBV2	.	TRBJ2-7	TRBD2	TGTGCCAGCAGTGTTGGACTAGGTGGCTACGAGCAGTACTTC	CASSVGLGGYEQYF
TRBV4-1	few	TRBJ2-3	.	TGCGCCAGCAGCCATCCCACCGGAGGCACAGATACGCAGTATTTT	CASSHPTGGTDTQYF
TRBV23-1	.	TRBJ1-5	.	TGCGGCAGCGAGCAGGGGAGTCAGCCCCAGCATTTT	CGSEQGSQPQHF
TRBV7-3	.	TRBJ2-5	.	TGTGCCAGCAGATTATCGGGGGAGGAGACCCAGTACTTC	CASRLSGEETQYF
TRBV7-9	.	TRBJ1-4	.	TGTGCCAGCAGCTTCGGAGGGGAAAAACTGTTTTTT	CASSFGGEKLFF
TRBV27	.	TRBJ2-1	TRBD2	TGTGCCAGCAGTTTACTTCGTGGCGGGGGGGCCACCTACAATGAGCAGTTCTTC	CASSLLRGGGATYNEQFF
TRBV28	.	TRBJ2-3	TRBD2	TGTGCCAGCAGTTACTCTAGCGGGACTACCACAGATACGCAGTATTTT	CASSYSSGTTTDTQYF
TRBV10-2	once	TRBJ1-6	.	TGCGCCAGCAGTGAGTCCACTGGGTATTCACCCCTCCACTTT	CASSESTGYSPLHF
TRBV2	.	TRBJ2-1	TRBD2	TGTGCCAGCAGACAAAGCGGGGGGGCCGGGAATGAGCAGTTCTTC	CASRQSGGAGNEQFF
TRBV5-4	.	TRBJ1-2	.	TGTGCCAGCAGCTTGGAGGGGCTGAGATATGGCTACACCTTC	CASSLEGLRYGYTF
TRBV27	once	TRBJ2-7	TRBD2	TGTGCCAGCAGTTTGCGGGGGGCGCTCTCCTACGAGCAGTACTTC	CASSLRGALSYEQYF
TRBV7-6	.	TRBJ2-1	TRBD2	TGTGCCAGCAGCTTAGAAGGGACTAGTTCACATGAGCAGTTCTTC	CASSLEGTSSHEQFF
TRBV4-3	once	TRBJ1-4	.	TGCGCCAGCAGCCAAGACTTGGGTGAAAAACTGTTTTTT	CASSQDLGEKLFF
TRBV19	.	TRBJ2-7	.	TGTGCCAGTAGTACCAGCCGGGACAACTACGAGCAGTACTTC	CASSTSRDNYEQYF
TRBV7-9	.	TRBJ2-7	.	TGTGCCAGCAGCCGTGCTCGGCGGCAGGGCCCGTCCTACGAGCAGTACTTC	CASSRARRQGPSYEQYF
TRBV6-1	.	TRBJ2-3	.	TGTGCCAGCAGTGAAGAGGTGAGAGGGGGTACGCAGTATTTT	CASSEEVRGGTQYF
TRBV7-9	.	TRBJ1-4	.	TGTGCCAGCAGCCGTCAGGGGACTAATGAAAAACTGTTTTTT	CASSRQGTNEKLFF
TRBV19	.	TRBJ1-1	.	TGTGCCAGTACATCGGGGGCTCTTGAAGCTTTCTTT	CASTSGALEAFF
TRBV28	.	TRBJ1-4	.	TGTGCCAGCAGTTTGCCCGGACCCTCGGGGCCAACTAATGAAAAACTGTTTTTT	CASSLPGPSGPTNEKLFF
TRBV25-1	.	TRBJ2-7	.	TGTGCCAGCACTACCCTCTCCTACGAGCAGTACTTC	CASTTLSYEQYF
TRBV4-1	.	TRBJ1-2	.	TGCGCCAGCAGCCAAGATAACGGTCGGGGCTACACCTTC	CASSQDNGRGYTF
TRBV5-6	.	TRBJ2-5	.	TGTGCCAGCAGCTTAGGAGCGGAAGAGACCCAGTACTTC	CASSLGAEETQYF
TRBV9	.	TRBJ2-7	.	TGTGCCAGCAGCGGCCCCGGGAACTCCTACGAGCAGTACTTC	CASSGPGNSYEQYF
TRBV9	.	TRBJ1-1	.	TGTGCCAGCAGCGGATTGAACACTGAAGCTTTCTTT	CASSGLNTEAFF
TRBV7-2	.	TRBJ2-7	TRBD2	TGTGCCAGCAGCCATGGACTAGCCAGCTCCTACGAGCAGTACTTC	CASSHGLASSYEQYF
TRBV7-3	.	TRBJ2-7	.	TGTGCCAGCAGTGAGGGTGGAAGCTCCTACGAGCAGTACTTC	CASSEGGSSYEQYF
TRBV28	.	TRBJ1-1	.	TGTGCCAGCAGGGAGGACACAGCTGAAGCTTTCTTT	CASREDTAEAFF
TRBV6-5	once	TRBJ1-2	TRBD1	TGTGCCAGCAGTTACAGACAGGGGGATGGCTACACCTTC	CASSYRQGDGYTF
TRBV6-6	.	TRBJ2-7	.	TGTGCCAGCAGCAATACCCCGGTGGGCGAGCAGTACTTC	CASSNTPVGEQYF
TRBV18	.	TRBJ2-7	.	TGTGCCAGCTCACCCGAGGGGGGACCGAATGTATACGAGCAGTACTTC	CASSPEGGPNVYEQYF
TRBV28	once	TRBJ2-7	TRBD1	TGTGCCAGCAGTTTACCCTGGACAGGGGGCGGTTACGAGCAGTACTTC	CASSLPWTGGGYEQYF
TRBV30	.	TRBJ2-4	.	TGTGCCTGGAGCGACAGGAGGGACATTCAGTACTTC	CAWSDRRDIQYF
TRBV5-1	.	TRBJ2-3	TRBD1	TGCGCCAGCAGCCCAGGGGGAAGGGGGCTTGGCACAGATACGCAGTATTTT	CASSPGGRGLGTDTQYF
TRBV27	.	TRBJ1-4	.	TGTGCCAGCAGTTTATTGTCGGCTAATGAAAAACTGTTTTTT	CASSLLSANEKLFF
TRBV4-1	.	TRBJ2-1	TRBD2	TGCGCCAGCAGCCAAGGCGCGGGGGGGCTGTATGAGCAGTTCTTC	CASSQGAGGLYEQFF
TRBV15	.	TRBJ2-7	.	TGTGCCACCAGCAGAGATCGGCAGGCGAACTACGAGCAGTACTTC	CATSRDRQANYEQYF
TRBV6-6	.	TRBJ2-7	.	TGTGCCAGCAGTTCGATTTTCCGGGACATCTCCTACGAGCAGTACTTC	CASSSIFRDISYEQYF
TRBV2	.	TRBJ2-2	.	TGTGCCAGCAGTGGTTCCGGGGAGCTGTTTTTT	CASSGSGELFF
TRBV7-9	.	TRBJ2-1	.	TGTGCCAGCAGCTTAGGCCTCGAATACAATGAGCAGTTCTTC	CASSLGLEYNEQFF
TRBV19	once	TRBJ2-1	.	TGTGCCAGTGCCCCCGGCTCCTACAATGAGCAGTTCTTC	CASAPGSYNEQFF
TRBV27	.	TRBJ1-2	.	TGTGCCAGCAGCCCTAGAGTGGACAGTTATGGCTACACCTTC	CASSPRVDSYGYTF
TRBV2	once	TRBJ1-5	.	TGTGCCAGCAGTGACCCGAGGGCAGGGGCGCATCAGCCCCAGCATTTT	CASSDPRAGAHQPQHF
TRBV6-1	.	TRBJ2-1	TRBD2	TGTGCCAGCAGTGACGGACTAGCGGGGCTTGGGTTCTTC	CASSDGLAGLGFF
TRBV4-3	.	TRBJ1-3	.	TGCGCCAGCAGCCAACAGGGGTCTGGAAACACCATATATTTT	CASSQQGSGNTIYF
TRBV5-1	.	TRBJ2-5	.	TGCGCCAGCAGCCCTTACTCCGCCGAAGAGACCCAGTACTTC	CASSPYSAEETQYF
TRBV10-2	.	TRBJ2-7	TRBD2	TGCGCCAGCGGAGCGGGATTCTACGAGCAGTACTTC	CASGAGFYEQYF
TRBV7-9	.	TRBJ2-7	.	TGTGCCAGCAGCTTAGGGCTCCTGGCCTACGAGCAGTACTTC	CASSLGLLAYEQYF
TRBV30	.	TRBJ2-7	.	TGTGCCTGGAGTGTTAGTAGGGACTCCTACGAGCAGTACTTC	CAWSVSRDSYEQYF